This T cell receptor beta chain was found in a study of T cells in tuberculosis. Across the whole study: Sequenced TCRs come from CD1B-GMM tetramer-binding T cells. IGRA-negative adolescents, IGRA-positive adolescents with latent tuberculosis and adults with active tuberculosis formed this South African cohort.

Study conclusions and caveats: Smaller alpha distances in active tuberculosis partly reflected shorter CDR3-alpha lengths.

The CDR3 has 13 amino acids. Germline V gene data show CDR1 as SGHTA and CDR2 as FQGNSA. The V end lost 11 bases, the J end lost 0 bases, and 11 bases lay between the germline ends. This clone has just one count. Its target is unknown. Latent tuberculosis screening used tuberculin skin test and IGRA at entry. The repertoire was sequenced with immunoSEQ multiplex PCR; TCRdb's copy has only in-frame clones and lacks some. The table has 35,000 to 45,000 clones, around 93% seen once. This TCR derives from a donor aged 10-30 years with latent tuberculosis or without tuberculosis infection. Some clones in this sample may be carry-over from other donors' samples. The V call is TRBV7-2, the J call TRBJ1-5; weak D call: TRBD1 (5 bases). What was sequenced was PBMCs. CDR3 sequence (DNA): TGTGCCTCGCGGGGGTATAGCAATCAGCCCCAGCATTTT. This sequence encodes CASRGYSNQPQHF. Complete variable domain (other parts from reference TRBV7-2 and TRBJ1-5): GAGVSQSPSNKVTEKGKDVELRCDPISGHTALYWYRQSLGQGLEFLIYFQGNSAPDKSGLPSDRFSAERTGGSVSTLTIQRTQQEDSAVYLCASRGYSNQPQHFGDGTRLSIL.